This T cell receptor beta chain came from a study of shared clonotypes between healthy human individuals (dated by TCRdb to 2020 to 2021). Notes on the research overall: Three men and a couple of women, aged 18 to 49 years, made up the cohort. To estimate repertoire size and how much clonotypes are shared between individuals, the study performed deep sequencing of blood TCR repertoires from about 5 healthy adults. Libraries were prepared and TCR repertoires were sequenced by different laboratories using diverse techniques, in order to increase sequencing depth and limit assay-specific biases. Leukapheresis yielded between about 0.94 and 8.9 billion PBMCs per donor.

Using the deep immunoSEQ assay, TCR CDR3 regions were amplified from genomic DNA by multiplex PCR. Extracted genomic DNA from each cell subset was spread evenly across all wells of several immunoSEQ 96-well plates, with each plate serving as a replicate. For unsorted PBMC, each replicate PCR was loaded with about 270 ng genomic DNA, equivalent to 25,000 to 35,000 T cell genomes. Unsorted PBMC genomic DNA was sequenced across ten immunoSEQ deep assay plates. Purified libraries were quantified with a Qubit 3.0 fluorometer, sized on a Bioanalyzer 2100, and re-quantified with the KAPA Library Quantification kit. Every immunoSEQ 96-well plate was sequenced on a separate single-read 150-cycle Illumina NextSeq 550 flow cell. Processing in the source paper ran as follows. Because the immunoSEQ output included only junctional sequences and no quality scores, the filtering could not be the same as the filtering used for full-length reads. To assign V/J genes and CDR3, sequences were annotated using PyIR, a Python wrapper for IgBLAST v1.9, with IMGT germline references. Reads were removed for weak V/J assignments (E-value above 1e-6), missing CDR3, stop codons, out-of-frame junctions, or ambiguous translated residues. V3J clonotypes were defined by identical inferred V gene, J gene, and CDR3 amino acid sequence. Percentage overlap between repertoires was calculated by dividing the number of shared unique clonotypes by the size of the smaller repertoire. Richness of each repertoire was evaluated using RTK rarefaction, the Chao1 estimator, and Recon v2.1 estimates of unobserved clonotypes. TCRdb's version of the immuneACCESS table is confined to in-frame rearrangements and falls short of the full clone set. An unresolved V gene accounts for under half of the shortfall where checked; the remainder is of unknown origin. V and J calls plus clone size are reproduced from that table; the DNA served to infer D and trimming. The sample contains 450,000 or so clones, about 74% of them found a single time. Of the sample, 12% is held by the ten largest clones.

What the authors observed across the whole study: Pairwise subsampling indicated that sequencing depth was expected to affect the degree of clonotype sharing among donors. Sampling was restricted to blood, and TCR repertoires in tissues likely differ from the TCR repertoires found in blood. The genetic and exposure-history diversity represented was limited by the small number of donors.

The donors were healthy, HIV-negative adults with no recently reported acute infections or vaccinations. Every donor was a Caucasian adult residing in Nashville, Tennessee, USA. For unsorted samples, roughly 90 million PBMCs were counted, and genomic DNA was extracted using the QIAamp DNA Blood Mini kit. Blood was collected by leukapheresis, and PBMCs were isolated by Ficoll-Histopaque density gradient centrifugation and then cryopreserved in liquid nitrogen vapor phase. CDR3 length: 16 amino acids, cysteine to phenylalanine. Only the CDR3 DNA stays, 48 bases, in frame from base 1. CDR1 and CDR2 are drawn from the germline V gene (reference sequence): SEHNR, FQNEAQ. The germline ends are 13 bases apart after V is trimmed by 1 base and J by 1 base. As concerns this clone: This clone's antigen is unknown. No per-base quality is available; no much larger clone lies one base away.

The sample comprised PBMCs. The sequence came from a woman aged 35 to 49 in good health. Some clones in this sample may be carry-over from other donors' samples. The V gene is TRBV7-9 and the J gene is TRBJ1-1; the D gene is perhaps TRBD1, on 5 matching bases. CDR3 reads: CASSLGLTGGNTEAFF. Read as DNA, the sequence is TGTGCCAGCAGCTTAGGATTAACGGGGGGGAACACTGAAGCTTTCTTT.